This TCR beta chain was sequenced in a study of beta chain features in type 1 diabetes. Study findings and constraints: A moderate, significant TCRB CDR3 shortening appeared in type 1 diabetes across four CD4+ subsets. Researchers caution that PCR might favor shorter templates, equally among patients and controls.

The CDR3 has 18 residues. V lost 1 base and J 0 bases, leaving 17 bases between the germline ends. Germline lookup yields CDR1 MNHNS and CDR2 SASEGT. Isolated RNA was reverse transcribed in full, so expressed TCRB transcripts were sequenced. Read totals for stem cell-like memory T cell samples averaged around 1 million. Produced via immunoSEQ multiplex PCR; TCRdb's table is partial and in-frame only. The sample holds around 53,000 clones, approximately 60% seen once. Staining for CD45RO/CCR7/CD25/CD127/CD95/CD27 allowed sorting of CD4+ naive, central memory, regulatory and stem cell-like memory cells. With regard to this clone: Its antigen is currently unknown.

Material for sequencing was stem cell memory CD4+ T cells from blood. This clonotype was sampled from a woman aged 25 to 39 with type 1 diabetes. The chain is built from TRBV6-1 and TRBJ2-3; a possible D gene is TRBD1 (5 bases). In DNA, the CDR3 is TGTGCCAGCAGTGAAGTCAGGGTCAGTCCCCTTAGCACAGATACGCAGTATTTT. This encodes CASSEVRVSPLSTDTQYF.